This record concerns one TCR beta chain sequence. The CDR3 covers 14 residues. Per germline, CDR1 SGHTA and CDR2 FQGNSA. V lost 5 bases and J 1 base, leaving 11 bases between the germline ends. This specimen belongs to a study of identical twins. TCRdb re-derived calls from the 5' RACE reads in MiXCR, one entry per CDR3 protein. Among 15,000 to 20,000 distinct CDR3 sequences listed, 55% to 75% were seen once. The clonotype comes from a woman younger than 35 in good health. This table probably holds off-target reads from a library built for another chain. Input material: memory (CD45RO+) T cells sorted from blood. The rearrangement links TRBV7-2 to TRBJ2-5; a weak D match, TRBD2 (6 bases). The CDR3 nucleotides are TGTGCCAGCAGCCCCGGGAGATTCCAAGAGACCCAGTACTTC. Translated: CASSPGRFQETQYF.